This T cell receptor (beta chain) was captured in a study of CD8 T cells in ankylosing spondylitis (TCRdb year 2017). General notes on the study: T cell receptor beta repertoires were profiled in healthy donors and ankylosing spondylitis patients so that disease-linked TCR variants could be found. The full study cohort comprised around 25 ankylosing spondylitis patients and 110 or so healthy donors. Peripheral blood samples were taken, and synovial fluid was additionally collected from ankylosing spondylitis patients. Results and caveats for the whole study, not just this receptor: Significant enrichment of the disease-linked clones was reported in matched synovial fluid samples from ankylosing spondylitis patients. The disease-linked clones showed a CD8+ phenotype and occurred at relatively low frequencies in peripheral blood. A TCR beta motif of about 8 highly homologous amino acid variants appeared characteristic of blood from ankylosing spondylitis patients. Some motif variants had previously been reported in the synovial fluid and blood of reactive arthritis patients, which suggests shared mechanisms of disease initiation.

With regard to this clonotype: Its cognate antigen has yet to be identified. Base qualities are not provided; no much larger clone lies one nucleotide away.

The run used an Illumina HiSeq 2500. TCR beta libraries were prepared by quantitative 5'-RACE with molecular barcodes. The paper's processing steps were these. Disease-linked TCR variants were identified with a new computational method built on a probabilistic model of VDJ rearrangement. Through fastp at Q25 and MiXCR, TCRdb rebuilt clones from the public reads, retaining in-frame beta chains. Rows with a matching CDR3 protein are joined into one entry that keeps the most common DNA and genes. The V and J calls were not made by the authors but by TCRdb's processing. The sample table lists 400,000 to 450,000 distinct CDR3 sequences, 17% of them with a count of one. Just over 1% of the sample is in the top ten clones. This TCR was recovered from a male donor with ankylosing spondylitis. Sequences were obtained from blood, either unsorted or a sorted T cell fraction (not recorded which).

The CDR3 protein is CATSRSQETQYF. The base sequence is TGTGCCACCAGCAGATCGCAAGAGACCCAGTACTTC. The rearrangement joined TRBV15 to TRBJ2-5; the D gene remains uncertain. V is pared back by 2 bases and J by 2 bases, with 3 bases lying between the germline termini. From its cysteine to its phenylalanine, the CDR3 spans 12 amino acids. CDR3 DNA is the only sequence kept; it has 36 bases, read in frame from the first base. In the germline V gene (reference sequence), CDR1 corresponds to LNHNV and CDR2 to YYDKDF.